The 23 T cell receptor beta chains below come from one sample, sequenced in a study of patients and donors after allogeneic stem cell transplantation. TCRdb used MiXCR to reprocess the RT-PCR reads, holding one entry per CDR3 protein. The sample consists of under 200,000 distinct CDR3 sequences, approximately 30% of them appearing once. The sequencing input was blood, either unsorted or a sorted T cell fraction (not recorded which). The source of these receptors is a human donor who was either an allogeneic HSCT recipient or a stem cell or donor lymphocyte infusion donor (not recorded which). It is not recorded whose cells these are; they may come from a transplant donor.

This clonotype was observed many times. The chain combines TRBV4-3 with TRBJ2-7; no firm D call. The CDR3 consists of 15 residues. With 0 bases removed from V and 4 bases from J, the gap between germline ends came to 13 bases. CDR1 LGHNA and CDR2 YSLEER come from the germline V gene. CDR3 coding DNA: TGCGCCAGCAGCCAAGATGCGAACCTGGGGTACGAGCAGTACTTC. Its translation is CASSQDANLGYEQYF.

There are a few counts of this clonotype. This chain links TRBV4-1 with TRBJ2-3; tentative D call: TRBD2 (5 bases). CDR1 and CDR2 from the germline V gene are MGHRA and YSYEKL. V was cut by 3 bases and J by 2 bases, with 15 bases left in between. This CDR3 is 16 amino acids long. CDR3 in DNA: TGCGCCAGCAGCCAGAGCCCCGCGGGTCCCACAGATACGCAGTATTTT. Protein: CASSQSPAGPTDTQYF.

The V and J genes are TRBV5-8 and TRBJ2-7, with D possibly being TRBD1 or TRBD2 (5 bases each). The germline V gene encodes CDR1 SGHTS and CDR2 YDEGEE. V lost 1 base and J lost 9, with 20 bases in between. This CDR3 spans 15 amino acids. This CDR3 reads CASSLRGAGPRGQYF. CDR3 nucleotides: TGTGCCAGCAGCTTGAGAGGTGCAGGGCCCCGGGGGCAGTACTTC.

This clonotype was recorded many times. The rearrangement links TRBV7-2 to TRBJ1-1; D unresolved. Germline assignment: CDR1 SGHTA and CDR2 FQGNSA. Trimming took off 1 base at V and 7 bases at J, with 16 bases between the two ends. The CDR3 spans 15 residues. The CDR3 DNA is TGTGCCAGCAGCTTAGTTCCCTTGGGTGTCCTTGAAGCTTTCTTT. It is translated as CASSLVPLGVLEAFF. The entire variable domain, with the rest obtained from reference TRBV7-2 and TRBJ1-1, is as follows: GAGVSQSPSNKVTEKGKDVELRCDPISGHTALYWYRQSLGQGLEFLIYFQGNSAPDKSGLPSDRFSAERTGGSVSTLTIQRTQQEDSAVYLCASSLVPLGVLEAFFGQGTRLTVV.

This clonotype showed up many times. J is TRBJ1-2 and V is TRBV28; D unclear. Germline V lookup: CDR1 MDHEN, CDR2 SYDVKM. The CDR3 runs to 12 residues. Trimming stripped 3 bases from V and 1 base from J, with 3 bases between. The CDR3 coding sequence is TGTGCCAGCAGTTTCAGTAACTATGGCTACACCTTC. Its translation: CASSFSNYGYTF.

This chain connects TRBV12-3 or TRBV12-4 to TRBJ2-4; 11 bases agree with TRBD2. This CDR3 contains 17 residues. Trimming at V came to 3 bases and at J to 0 bases, leaving 4 bases not matched to a gene. CDR3 coding DNA: TGTGCCAGCAGTTTCACTAGCGGGAGAGTAGCCAAAAACATTCAGTACTTC. As protein: CASSFTSGRVAKNIQYF.

This chain joins TRBV27 and TRBJ2-7; 7 positions match TRBD2. Germline V gene sequence: CDR1 MNHEY, CDR2 SMNVEV (reference sequence). The CDR3 is 14 amino acids. Trimming took 3 bases from V and 4 from J; bases not matched to a gene: 6. This chain's CDR3 is CASSFTAGEYEQYF. The CDR3 DNA follows: TGTGCCAGCAGTTTTACTGCGGGGGAGTACGAGCAGTACTTC.

The CDR3 nucleotides are TGTGCCAGCAGCTTAGGAGGACAGGGGGCGCCTAGACAGTTCTTC. Translated, it gives CASSLGGQGAPRQFF. The V and J genes are TRBV7-9 and TRBJ2-1; 11 positions match TRBD1. Germline-derived CDR1 and CDR2 are SEHNR and FQNEAQ (reference sequence). Trimming took 1 base from V and 13 from J; bases not matched to a gene: 9. The CDR3 has 15 residues.

This chain connects TRBV21-1 to TRBJ2-3; the table's D call, TRBD2, has no DNA check behind it. TRBV21-1 counts as a pseudogene. The CDR3 contains 17 residues. The CDR3 DNA reads TGTGCCAGCAGCACCACCGGGACTACCCAGAGCACAGATACGCAGTATTTT. Its translation is CASSTTGTTQSTDTQYF.

Remarks on this clonotype: One end of the junction varies from germline; a read error may be responsible. The chain employs TRBV28 and TRBJ2-7; 8 nucleotides line up with TRBD1. The CDR3 consists of 11 residues. Per germline, CDR1 MDHEN and CDR2 SYDVKM. CDR3 sequence: CASSRRTGMNF. The CDR3 coding sequence is TGTGCCAGCAGTCGGAGGACAGGGATGAACTTC.

This chain connects TRBV12-3 or TRBV12-4 to TRBJ1-5, with D unresolved. This CDR3 comprises 14 residues. V was clipped by 5 bases and J by 3 bases, with 11 bases between them. The CDR3 is CASSGSAANQPQHF. For the CDR3, the DNA is TGTGCCAGCAGTGGCTCGGCAGCCAATCAGCCCCAGCATTTT.

The rearrangement joins TRBV3-1 to TRBJ2-1; TRBD2 agrees at 7 bases. This CDR3 has 12 residues. V shed 5 bases, J shed 9 bases, and the junction held 4 bases outside the gene matches. The germline V gene has CDR1 LGHDT and CDR2 YNNKEL (reference sequence). CDR3 sequence: CASSFREVEQFF. For the CDR3, the DNA is TGTGCCAGCAGCTTTCGGGAGGTTGAGCAGTTCTTC.

The sample holds a few counts of this clonotype. The CDR3 region is CASEAVNTGELFF. In nucleotides, the CDR3 is TGCGCCAGCGAGGCGGTGAACACCGGGGAGCTGTTTTTT. This sequence joins TRBV4-1 and TRBJ2-2; D gene unclear. The CDR3 has 13 amino acids. Germline CDR1 and CDR2: MGHRA and YSYEKL. The V and J ends lost 8 bases and 1 base respectively, with 8 bases between them.

This clonotype was counted at least ten times. V and J are TRBV6-5 and TRBJ1-5, with D hard to call. Germline V gene sequence: CDR1 MNHEY, CDR2 SVGAGI. CDR3 length: 13 amino acids. Trimming removed 2 bases from V and 4 bases from J, with 6 bases in between. CDR3: CASSYSSNQPQHF. In DNA form, the CDR3 reads TGTGCCAGCAGTTACAGCAGTAATCAGCCCCAGCATTTT.

The chain couples TRBV20-1 to TRBJ2-7; D might be TRBD2 (5 bases). Per the germline V gene, CDR1 is DFQATT and CDR2 is SNEGSKA (reference sequence). The CDR3 runs to 13 residues. V lost 5 bases to trimming and J lost 3 bases, with 14 bases between them. CDR3 nucleotide sequence: TGCAGTGCTCTCCGACGGGATTTCTACGAGCAGTACTTC. This codes for CSALRRDFYEQYF.

V is TRBV4-3 and J is TRBJ2-7; the match to TRBD2 covers 7 bases. V dropped 4 bases and J dropped 6; count of bases not matched to a gene: 6. The V gene's germline CDR1 is LGHNA and CDR2 YSLEER. The CDR3 is 13 amino acids. The CDR3 DNA reads as TGCGCCAGCAGCCCGACTAGCCGTCTCGAGCAGTACTTC. This sequence encodes CASSPTSRLEQYF.

There are a few counts of this clonotype. The chain has TRBV24-1 and TRBJ1-1; no clear D. V was trimmed by 4 bases and J by 1 base, leaving 6 bases between them. The CDR3 runs 13 residues. Germline lookup yields CDR1 KGHDR and CDR2 SFDVKD. CDR3 amino acids: CATSEAGNTEAFF. CDR3 bases: TGTGCCACCAGTGAAGCAGGGAACACTGAAGCTTTCTTT.

The table lists this clonotype with a few counts. CDR3 sequence reads: CASSYSGGDEKLFF. The CDR3, as DNA: TGTGCCAGCAGTTACTCAGGGGGGGATGAAAAACTGTTTTTT. V is TRBV6-5 and J is TRBJ1-4; the D gene is possibly TRBD1 (6 bases). Trimming pared 0 bases from V and 6 bases from J, leaving 8 bases between. CDR3 length: 14 amino acids. Looked up from germline, CDR1 is MNHEY and CDR2 is SVGAGI.

Points on this clonotype: Germline is not matched at one junction end, which may reflect a read error. The chain recombines TRBV29-1 with TRBJ2-3, with D uncertain. Germline CDR1 is SQVTM and CDR2 is ANQGSEA. The CDR3 consists of 13 residues. In nucleotides, the CDR3 is TGCAGCGTAGGGCAAGTCTCCACAGATACGCGGTATTTT. It is translated as CSVGQVSTDTRYF.

This clonotype came up many times. J is TRBJ1-2 and V is TRBV12-3 or TRBV12-4; 7 nucleotides align to TRBD1. The CDR3 is 15 residues long. V lost 4 bases, J lost 1 base, and 6 bases stayed unmatched. The chain's CDR3 is CASSSTGANNYGYTF. The CDR3 DNA follows: TGTGCCAGCAGTTCCACAGGGGCCAATAACTATGGCTACACCTTC.

J is TRBJ2-7 and V is TRBV7-9, with 11 bases fitting TRBD2. V shed 5 bases and J 3 bases; nucleotides not matched to a gene: 3. This CDR3 has 14 residues. The germline CDR1 and CDR2 sequences are SEHNR and FQNEAQ (reference sequence). The CDR3 bases are TGTGCCAGCAGCCCAGGACTAGCGGGCTACGAGCAGTACTTC. Protein product: CASSPGLAGYEQYF. Full variable domain (outside the CDR3, taken from reference TRBV7-9 and TRBJ2-7): DTGVSQNPRHKITKRGQNVTFRCDPISEHNRLYWYRQTLGQGPEFLTYFQNEAQLEKSRLLSDRFSAERPKGSFSTLEIQRTEQGDSAMYLCASSPGLAGYEQYFGPGTRLTVT.

This clonotype has only a few counts. The gene calls are TRBV2 and TRBJ2-2, with D unclear. Trimming cost V 5 bases and J 5 bases, with 6 bases left between them. Germline CDR1 is SNHLY and CDR2 is FYNNEI. The CDR3 length is 12 residues. In nucleotides, the CDR3 is TGTGCCAGCAGTCGTGAGACCGGGGAGCTGTTTTTT. Residues: CASSRETGELFF.

The rearrangement links TRBV5-1 to TRBJ2-3, with a possible D match to TRBD2 (5 bases). Germline assignment: CDR1 SGHRS and CDR2 YFSETQ. V was clipped by 10 bases and J by 6 bases, with 18 bases between them. The CDR3 is made up of 13 amino acids. DNA for the CDR3: TGCGCCTCAGGCGAGGGCCTAACTGATACGCAGTATTTT. It yields the protein CASGEGLTDTQYF.